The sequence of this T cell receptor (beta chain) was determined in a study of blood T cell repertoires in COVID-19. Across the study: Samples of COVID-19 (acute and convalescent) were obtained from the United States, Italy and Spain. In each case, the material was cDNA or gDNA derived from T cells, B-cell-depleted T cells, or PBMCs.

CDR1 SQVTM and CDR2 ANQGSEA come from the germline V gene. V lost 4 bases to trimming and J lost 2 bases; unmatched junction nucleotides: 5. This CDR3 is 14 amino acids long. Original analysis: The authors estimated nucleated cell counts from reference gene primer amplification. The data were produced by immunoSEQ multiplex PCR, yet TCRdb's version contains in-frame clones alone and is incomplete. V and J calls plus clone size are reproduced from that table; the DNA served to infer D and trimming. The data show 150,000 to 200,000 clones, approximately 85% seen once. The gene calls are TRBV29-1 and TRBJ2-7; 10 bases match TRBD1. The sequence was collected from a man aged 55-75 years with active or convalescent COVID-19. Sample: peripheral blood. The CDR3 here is CSVGTGTGAYEQYF. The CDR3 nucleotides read TGCAGCGTTGGCACCGGGACAGGGGCCTACGAGCAGTACTTC.